Below, 6 T cell receptor beta chains from the same sample are listed, as sequenced in a study of blood T cells in healthy people across ages (dated by TCRdb to between 2015 and 2017). Library creation used 5' RACE. Sequencing took place on an Illumina HiSeq 2500. A second PCR of roughly 6 to 11 cycles was run with a J-beta primer mix and a sample-barcoded 5' primer. The public reads were quality trimmed at Q25 with fastp and then assembled into clones with MiXCR by TCRdb, keeping productive beta chains. Rows are unified per CDR3 protein, each entry keeping the most common DNA and genes. For this sample the table gives hundreds of thousands of distinct CDR3 sequences, of which 40% to 50% were detected only once. The top ten hold roughly 25% of the sample. What was sequenced was blood. The source of these receptors is an older man in good health.

As for this clonotype: Relative to the germline gene, one junction end is altered; a read error may explain this. This sequence joins TRBV24-1 and TRBJ2-5; no definite D call. CDR3 length: 16 amino acids. From germline, CDR1 is KGHDR and CDR2 SFDVKD. CDR3 residues: CATSDRTAPYQETRYF. CDR3 coding DNA: TGTGCCACCAGTGATCGGACGGCACCATACCAAGAGACCCGGTACTTC.

The rearrangement joins TRBV4-1 to TRBJ1-2, with 9 bases identical to TRBD1. V lost 1 base, J lost 2 bases, and 8 bases stayed unmatched. The CDR3 length is 17 residues. In germline, CDR1 is MGHRA, CDR2 YSYEKL. CDR3 sequence reads: CASSQAALTGGNYGYTF. CDR3 coding DNA: TGCGCCAGCAGCCAAGCAGCGCTTACAGGGGGCAACTATGGCTACACCTTC.

This clonotype appeared once. The CDR3 coding sequence is TGTGCCAGCAGACACGATAGCGGTGCAGGCCTAGCCGAGCAGTACTTC. Its protein is CASRHDSGAGLAEQYF. This chain joins TRBV11-2 and TRBJ2-7; perhaps TRBD2 as D (6 bases). The CDR3 sequence is 16 residues long. Per germline, CDR1 SGHAT and CDR2 FQNNGV. V was pared by 6 bases and J by 6 bases, with 24 bases between. The whole variable domain, remainder taken from reference TRBV11-2 and TRBJ2-7, is EAGVAQSPRYKIIEKRQSVAFWCNPISGHATLYWYQQILGQGPKLLIQFQNNGVVDDSQLPKDRFSAERLKGVDSTLKIQPAKLEDSAVYLCASRHDSGAGLAEQYFGPGTRLTVT.

The CDR3 DNA reads TGTGCCAGCAGCACAGGATTTTCAAACTATGGCTACACCTTC. Amino acids: CASSTGFSNYGYTF. The chain carries TRBV21-1 and TRBJ1-2. TRBV21-1 is recorded as a pseudogene. CDR3 length: 14 residues.

DNA of the CDR3: TGCAGTGCTAGAGGTCTAGTTGGTTCCTACGAGCAGTACTTC. Protein sequence: CSARGLVGSYEQYF. This chain connects TRBV20-1 to TRBJ2-7; unclear D gene. From germline, CDR1 is DFQATT and CDR2 SNEGSKA (reference sequence). This CDR3 spans 14 amino acids. Deletions cut 1 base from V and 1 base from J, with 11 bases between.

This clonotype occurred many times. V is TRBV6-6 and J is TRBJ1-5, with a tentative D call TRBD1 (6 bases). The V gene's germline CDR1 is MNHNY and CDR2 SVGAGI (reference sequence). The V end was cut by 2 bases, the J end by 0 bases, with 11 bases between. This CDR3 has 16 amino acids. CDR3 sequence: CASSYGGGSSNQPQHF. The CDR3 DNA follows: TGTGCCAGCAGTTACGGGGGCGGGAGTAGCAATCAGCCCCAGCATTTT.